This TCR beta chain comes out of a study of blood T cell repertoires in COVID-19. Study information: Samples taken during acute and convalescent COVID-19 were collected in the United States, Italy and Spain.

Germline assignment: CDR1 GTSNPN and CDR2 SVGIG (reference sequence). CDR3 length equals 14 residues. The V segment lost 7 bases and the J segment 6 bases; nucleotides outside the gene matches: 10. The method was immunoSEQ multiplex PCR; TCRdb's version includes in-frame clones alone and lacks a portion of them. The sample contains hundreds of thousands of clones, around 85% of which appear only once. The sequence came from a woman over 75 with acute or convalescent COVID-19. Sequencing used peripheral blood. This chain links TRBV30 with TRBJ2-2, with 8 bases matching TRBD1. This CDR3 reads CASLQGGAAGELFF. The CDR3 nucleotides read TGTGCCTCCTTACAGGGGGGAGCTGCCGGGGAGCTGTTTTTT. Looking up the rest from reference TRBV30 and TRBJ2-2 gives the full variable domain: SQTIHQWPATLVQPVGSPLSLECTVEGTSNPNLYWYRQAAGRGLQLLFYSVGIGQISSEVPQNLSASRPQDRQFILSSKKLLLSDSGFYLCASLQGGAAGELFFGEGSRLTVL.